These 20 T cell receptor beta chains were sequenced from one sample in a study of response to subunit inactivated influenza vaccine. Each CDR3 protein gets one entry after TCRdb re-called the RT-PCR reads with MiXCR. The table records around 470,000 distinct CDR3 sequences, more than 7% of them present only once. Material: PBMCs from blood, obtained around 25 months after vaccination. Source of these receptors: a man aged 45 to 70 who received an inactivated influenza vaccine.

This clonotype was counted ten times or more. The chain carries TRBV6-2 or TRBV6-3 and TRBJ2-3; D might be TRBD2 (5 bases). V dropped 8 bases and J dropped 2 bases, with 17 bases sitting between them. CDR1 and CDR2 from the germline V gene are MNHEY and SVGEGT. The CDR3 runs 15 residues. CDR3 amino acids: CASGSGELVTDTQYF. CDR3 nucleotides: TGTGCCAGCGGTTCCGGGGAGTTGGTCACAGATACGCAGTATTTT.

This clonotype was picked up many times. The CDR3 is CASSLAFGARYEQYF. As DNA, the CDR3 is TGTGCCAGCAGCTTAGCGTTTGGGGCGCGGTACGAGCAGTACTTC. V is TRBV7-6 and J is TRBJ2-7; maybe TRBD1 (5 bases). The CDR3 extends over 15 amino acids. V lost 0 bases to trimming and J lost 4 bases, with 13 bases between them. CDR1 SGHVS and CDR2 FNYEAQ come from the germline V gene.

There are a few counts of this clonotype. The chain's CDR3 is CASSLARFRDREVGELFF. CDR3 coding DNA: TGTGCCAGCAGTTTAGCGCGATTCAGAGACAGGGAAGTCGGGGAGCTGTTTTTT. This chain connects TRBV12-3 or TRBV12-4 to TRBJ2-2; 7 bases are a match to TRBD1. Trimming at V came to 0 bases and at J to 7 bases, leaving 14 bases not matched to a gene. The CDR3 is 18 amino acids.

The rearrangement joins TRBV18 to TRBJ1-4; D might be TRBD1 (6 bases). V shed 2 bases and J shed 0 bases, with 16 bases lying between them. CDR3 length equals 18 residues. Germline V gene sequence: CDR1 KGHSH, CDR2 LQKENI. The CDR3 coding sequence is TGTGCCAGCTCACCATTAACAGGGAGGAGGGCAACTAATGAAAAACTGTTTTTT. This gives the protein CASSPLTGRRATNEKLFF.

This clonotype occurred many times. The chain has TRBV7-2 and TRBJ1-5, with D possibly being TRBD1 (6 bases). Germline V gene lookup returns CDR1 SGHTA and CDR2 FQGNSA. The CDR3 runs 15 residues. V lost 2 bases and J 3 bases, leaving 11 bases between the germline ends. The CDR3 sequence is CASSLLDRPNQPQHF. In DNA, the CDR3 is TGTGCCAGCAGCTTACTTGACAGGCCCAATCAGCCCCAGCATTTT.

In its sample, this clonotype was seen a few times. The rearrangement joins TRBV29-1 to TRBJ2-7, with a weak D call TRBD2 (5 bases). The CDR3 has 12 residues. Trimming shortened V by 7 bases and J by 8 bases, and 18 bases separated the two germline ends. The germline CDR1 and CDR2 sequences are SQVTM and ANQGSEA. CDR3 nucleotides: TGCAGCGCCAGACTGGGAGAGGCTAAGCAGTACTTC. It is translated as CSARLGEAKQYF.

This clonotype came up many times. The chain uses TRBV7-9 and TRBJ2-3, with D tentatively TRBD1 (6 bases). Germline V gene data show CDR1 as SEHNR and CDR2 as FQNEAQ (reference sequence). The CDR3 is 16 amino acids. The V and J ends lost 6 bases and 2 bases respectively, with 18 bases between them. This CDR3 is CASSPPQGPITDTQYF. The CDR3 coding sequence is TGTGCCAGCAGTCCCCCCCAGGGGCCAATCACAGATACGCAGTATTTT.

This clonotype was recorded at least ten times. The chain carries TRBV29-1 and TRBJ1-4, with D possibly TRBD1 on 5 matching bases. The CDR3 consists of 12 residues. CDR1 SQVTM and CDR2 ANQGSEA come from the germline V gene. Between the trimmed V and J ends, which lost 3 bases and 5 bases, there was a span of 7 bases. As DNA, the CDR3 is TGCAGCGTTGAGGGGGGGAATGAAAAACTGTTTTTT. Its protein is CSVEGGNEKLFF.

This clonotype was observed a few times. V usage is TRBV12-5 and J usage is TRBJ2-7; 11 bases are a match to TRBD1. Germline CDR1 is LGHNT and CDR2 is FRNRAP. Trimming cost V 8 bases and J 5 bases; bases outside gene matches: 8. The CDR3 runs to 14 residues. CDR3 sequence: CASSKGDRGDEQYF. CDR3 coding DNA: TGTGCTAGTTCCAAGGGGGACAGGGGGGACGAGCAGTACTTC.

This clonotype was counted ten times or more. V and J are TRBV7-2 and TRBJ2-2; the match to TRBD2 covers 11 bases. CDR1 is SGHTA and CDR2 is FQGNSA in the germline V gene. J gave up 6 bases and V 2 bases, and 8 bases lay outside the gene matches. The CDR3 extends over 17 amino acids. The CDR3 region has the DNA TGTGCCAGCAGCTTAATGACTAGCGGGGTGGGCGCCGGGGAGCTGTTTTTT. Its translation: CASSLMTSGVGAGELFF.

This clonotype occurred many times. The rearrangement joins TRBV12-3 or TRBV12-4 to TRBJ2-1, with 10 bases that match TRBD1. The trim removed 6 bases at V and 8 bases at J, leaving 7 bases unmatched. The CDR3 consists of 14 residues. The CDR3, as DNA: TGTGCCAGCAGACCGCGGGACAGGGGACATGAGCAGTTCTTC. Encoded protein: CASRPRDRGHEQFF.

This clonotype was seen a handful of times. This chain joins TRBV11-2 and TRBJ2-3; 7 nucleotides agree with TRBD1. Per the germline V gene, CDR1 is SGHAT and CDR2 is FQNNGV. This CDR3 spans 18 amino acids. After removal of 5 bases from V and 2 bases from J, the junction contained 16 bases not matched to a gene. CDR3 sequence: CASSLILPGQTYTDTQYF. The CDR3 bases are TGTGCCAGCAGCCTGATACTTCCGGGACAGACCTACACAGATACGCAGTATTTT.

The V call is TRBV12-3 or TRBV12-4, the J call TRBJ1-5, with TRBD1 identical over 7 bases. The CDR3 totals 14 residues. With V trimmed by 6 bases and J by 5 bases, 7 bases remained unmatched. The CDR3 here is CASRETGSDQPQHF. For the CDR3, the DNA is TGTGCCAGCAGAGAGACAGGGTCAGATCAGCCCCAGCATTTT.

This clonotype occurred a few times. V is TRBV24-1 and J is TRBJ2-3; a possible D gene is TRBD2 (5 bases). The CDR3 sequence is 16 residues long. Trimming shortened V by 1 base and J by 4 bases, and 14 bases separated the two germline ends. Germline CDR1 and CDR2: KGHDR and SFDVKD. CDR3 nucleotide sequence: TGTGCCACCAGTGATTTAAGGACGGGGAGCGCAGATACGCAGTATTTT. Translation: CATSDLRTGSADTQYF.

This clonotype was counted at least ten times. The chain recombines TRBV6-2 or TRBV6-3 with TRBJ1-4, with no clear D. This CDR3 region has 15 residues. Germline lookup yields CDR1 MNHEY and CDR2 SVGEGT. The V gene lost 4 bases and the J gene lost 1 base, with 10 bases spanning the gap. The CDR3 DNA is TGTGCCAGCAGTTCTCGAAGCGGAACTAATGAAAAACTGTTTTTT. This sequence encodes CASSSRSGTNEKLFF.

The chain recombines TRBV27 with TRBJ2-5; 9 positions match TRBD1. Trimming took 5 bases from V and 5 from J; bases not matched to a gene: 6. The CDR3 sequence is 14 residues long. Per the germline V gene, CDR1 is MNHEY and CDR2 is SMNVEV (reference sequence). CDR3 sequence reads: CASSHIQGAETQYF. Written as DNA, the CDR3 is TGTGCCAGCAGTCACATACAGGGGGCGGAGACCCAGTACTTC.

This rearrangement joins TRBV15 to TRBJ2-6; D possibly matches TRBD1 or TRBD2 (5 bases each). The CDR3 contains 16 residues. Germline V gene sequence: CDR1 LNHNV, CDR2 YYDKDF (reference sequence). V lost 9 bases to trimming and J lost 0 bases, with 15 bases between them. The chain's CDR3 is CATGRTSASGANVLTF. The CDR3 coding sequence is TGTGCCACGGGACGGACCTCTGCCTCTGGGGCCAACGTCCTGACTTTC.

The chain employs TRBV3-1 and TRBJ1-3; no reliable D call. CDR1 and CDR2 from the germline V gene are LGHDT and YNNKEL (reference sequence). The length of the CDR3 is 14 residues. With 3 bases removed from V and 1 base from J, the gap between germline ends came to 7 bases. CDR3 nucleotides: TGTGCCAGCAGCCAGAGGCCGTCTGGAAACACCATATATTTT. It specifies CASSQRPSGNTIYF.

The chain carries TRBV29-1 and TRBJ1-2; D gene ambiguous. V lost 5 bases and J lost 8, with 15 bases in between. There are 12 residues in the CDR3. The V gene's germline CDR1 is SQVTM and CDR2 ANQGSEA. The CDR3 here is CSVQGSGWGYTF. The CDR3 DNA follows: TGCAGCGTTCAAGGGTCGGGATGGGGCTACACCTTC.

This clonotype appeared many times. The rearrangement uses TRBV7-2 and TRBJ2-7, with 7 positions matching TRBD1. The CDR3 spans 13 residues. Trimming removed 1 base from V and 5 bases from J; junction bases left unmatched: 2. Germline CDR1 SGHTA, CDR2 FQGNSA. The CDR3 region has the DNA TGTGCCAGCAGCTTAGTGACAGGGAACGAGCAGTACTTC. It codes for CASSLVTGNEQYF.